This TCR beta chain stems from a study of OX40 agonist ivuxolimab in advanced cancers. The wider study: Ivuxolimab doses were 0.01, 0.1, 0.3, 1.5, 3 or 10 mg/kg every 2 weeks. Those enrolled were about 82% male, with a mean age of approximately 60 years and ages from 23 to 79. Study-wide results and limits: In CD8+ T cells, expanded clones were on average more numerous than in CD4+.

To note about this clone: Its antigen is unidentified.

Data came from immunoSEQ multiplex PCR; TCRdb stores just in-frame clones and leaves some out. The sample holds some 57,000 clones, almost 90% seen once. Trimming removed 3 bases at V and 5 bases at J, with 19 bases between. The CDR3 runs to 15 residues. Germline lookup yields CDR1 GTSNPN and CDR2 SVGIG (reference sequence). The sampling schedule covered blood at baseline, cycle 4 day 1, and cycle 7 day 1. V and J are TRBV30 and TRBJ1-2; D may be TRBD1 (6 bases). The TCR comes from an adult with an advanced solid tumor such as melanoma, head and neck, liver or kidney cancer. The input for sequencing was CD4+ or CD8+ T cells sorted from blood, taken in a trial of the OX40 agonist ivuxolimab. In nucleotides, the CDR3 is TGTGCCTGGAGAGGGGAAGGGGGGGCTGGATATGGCTACACCTTC. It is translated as CAWRGEGGAGYGYTF.